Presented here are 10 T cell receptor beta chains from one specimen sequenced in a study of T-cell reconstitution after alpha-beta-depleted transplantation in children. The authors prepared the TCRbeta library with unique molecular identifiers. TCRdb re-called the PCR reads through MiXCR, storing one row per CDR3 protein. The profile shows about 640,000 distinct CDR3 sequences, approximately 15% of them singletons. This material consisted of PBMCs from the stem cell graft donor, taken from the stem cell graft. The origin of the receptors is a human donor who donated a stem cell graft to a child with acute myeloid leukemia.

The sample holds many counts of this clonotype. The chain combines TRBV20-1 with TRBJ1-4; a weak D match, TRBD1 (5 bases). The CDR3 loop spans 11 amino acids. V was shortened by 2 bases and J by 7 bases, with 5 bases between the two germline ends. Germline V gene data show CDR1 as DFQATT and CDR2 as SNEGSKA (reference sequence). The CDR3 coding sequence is TGCAGTGCTAGAAGGGGTGAAAAACTGTTTTTT. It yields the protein CSARRGEKLFF.

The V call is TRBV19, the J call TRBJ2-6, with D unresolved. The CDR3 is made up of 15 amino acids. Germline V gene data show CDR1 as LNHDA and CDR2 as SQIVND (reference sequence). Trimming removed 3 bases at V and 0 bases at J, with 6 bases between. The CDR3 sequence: CASSIYVSGANVLTF. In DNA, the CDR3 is TGTGCCAGTAGTATCTACGTCTCTGGGGCCAACGTCCTGACTTTC.

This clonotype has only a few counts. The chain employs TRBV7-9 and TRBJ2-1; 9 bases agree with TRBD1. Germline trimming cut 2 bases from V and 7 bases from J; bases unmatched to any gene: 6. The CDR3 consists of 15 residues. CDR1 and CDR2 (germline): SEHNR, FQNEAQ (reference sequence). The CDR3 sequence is CASSLQTGGSNEQFF. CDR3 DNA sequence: TGTGCCAGCAGCTTACAGACAGGGGGATCGAATGAGCAGTTCTTC.

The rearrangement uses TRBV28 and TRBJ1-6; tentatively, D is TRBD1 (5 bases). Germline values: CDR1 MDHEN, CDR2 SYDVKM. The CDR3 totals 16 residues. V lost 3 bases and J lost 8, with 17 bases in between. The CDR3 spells CASSFERQYAHSPLHF. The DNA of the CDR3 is TGTGCCAGCAGTTTTGAACGACAGTATGCCCATTCACCCCTCCACTTT.

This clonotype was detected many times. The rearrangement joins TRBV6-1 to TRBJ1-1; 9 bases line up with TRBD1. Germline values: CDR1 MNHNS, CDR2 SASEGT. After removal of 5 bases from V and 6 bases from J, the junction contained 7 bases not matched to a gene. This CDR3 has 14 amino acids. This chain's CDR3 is CASSTRDRASEAFF. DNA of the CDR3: TGTGCCAGCAGTACCCGGGACAGGGCATCTGAAGCTTTCTTT.

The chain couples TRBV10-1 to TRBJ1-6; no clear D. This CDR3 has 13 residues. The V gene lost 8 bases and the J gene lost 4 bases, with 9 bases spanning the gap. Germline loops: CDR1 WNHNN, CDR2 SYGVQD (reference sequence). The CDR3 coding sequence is TGCGCCAGCGGAATGGATTATAATTCACCCCTCCACTTT. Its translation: CASGMDYNSPLHF.

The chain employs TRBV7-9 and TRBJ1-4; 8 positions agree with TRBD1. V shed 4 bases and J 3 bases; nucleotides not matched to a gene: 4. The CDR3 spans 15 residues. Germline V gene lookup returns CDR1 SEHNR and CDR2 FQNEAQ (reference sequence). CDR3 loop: CASSSRGQANEKLFF. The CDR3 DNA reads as TGTGCCAGCAGCTCCAGGGGGCAGGCTAATGAAAAACTGTTTTTT.

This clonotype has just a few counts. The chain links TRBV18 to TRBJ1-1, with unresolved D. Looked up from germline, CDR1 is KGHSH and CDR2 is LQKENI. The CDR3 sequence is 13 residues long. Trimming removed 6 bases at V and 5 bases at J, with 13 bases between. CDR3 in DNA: TGTGCCAGCTCGCCAGTGGGTGGAACTGAAGCTTTCTTT. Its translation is CASSPVGGTEAFF.

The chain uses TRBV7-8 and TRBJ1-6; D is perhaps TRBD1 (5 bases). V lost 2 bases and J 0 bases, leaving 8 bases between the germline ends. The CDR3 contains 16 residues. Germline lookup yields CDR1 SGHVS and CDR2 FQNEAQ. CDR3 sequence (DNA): TGTGCCAGCAGCTTAAGACAGAGCTCCTATAATTCACCCCTCCACTTT. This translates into CASSLRQSSYNSPLHF.

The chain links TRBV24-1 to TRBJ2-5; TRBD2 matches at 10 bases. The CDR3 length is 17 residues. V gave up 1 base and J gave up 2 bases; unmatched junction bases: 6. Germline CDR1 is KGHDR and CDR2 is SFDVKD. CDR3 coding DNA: TGTGCCACCAGTGATTTTTCACTAGCGGGGAGGCAAGAGACCCAGTACTTC. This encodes CATSDFSLAGRQETQYF.